A single sample is the source of the 3 T cell receptor beta chains below, sequenced in a study of shared clonotypes between healthy human individuals (dated by TCRdb to the early 2020s). CD8 naive samples were CD45RO-negative cells positively selected for CCR7, giving a CD45RA+CCR7+ population that excluded TemRA cells. Libraries came from the immunoSEQ multiplex PCR assay. Not all clones reach the TCRdb copy of this immuneACCESS table, which keeps in-frame sequences only. Checked studies attribute under half of the gap to unresolved V genes and leave the rest unexplained. The sample table records approximately 590,000 clones; nearly 97% of these occur just once. The biggest ten clones account for around 0.11% of the sample. What was sequenced was naive CD8+ T cells sorted from blood. What the cell subset or site label conveys for this sample: CD45RA+CCR7+. These receptors were obtained from a woman in her 30s in good health.

The chain uses TRBV19 and TRBJ1-3; no reliable D call. Trimming left V 4 bases short and J 2 bases short, with 3 bases between. Germline lookup yields CDR1 LNHDA and CDR2 SQIVND (reference sequence). The CDR3 is made up of 12 amino acids. The CDR3 sequence: CASSTPGNTIYF. The DNA of the CDR3 is TGTGCCAGTAGTACCCCTGGAAACACCATATATTTT.

The CDR3, as DNA: TGTGCCAGCAAGGACAGGGATAAAGGAAACACCATATATTTT. It specifies CASKDRDKGNTIYF. This chain joins TRBV25-1 and TRBJ1-3; 8 bases line up with TRBD1. The germline V gene has CDR1 MGHDK and CDR2 SYGVNS. The CDR3 contains 14 residues. J was trimmed by 4 bases and V by 7 bases; bases with no gene match: 6.

The chain uses TRBV19 and TRBJ2-5, with D possibly being TRBD2 (7 bases). The V end lost 11 bases, the J end lost 4 bases, and 23 bases lay between the germline ends. The CDR3 is 15 amino acids. CDR1 and CDR2 from the germline V gene are LNHDA and SQIVND (reference sequence). CDR3 DNA sequence: TGTGCCGCGGGGGCCACCAATGGGGATTCAGAGACCCAGTACTTC. Translated: CAAGATNGDSETQYF.